The 22 T cell receptor beta chains below come from one sample, sequenced in a study of T cell repertoires in ileal Crohn's disease. Documented time point: inflamed ileum from the surgical specimen. Here immunoSEQ multiplex PCR was the method, and the copy in TCRdb shows in-frame clones only, minus some. The sample contains some 11,000 clones, around 87% of which appear only once. Specimen: ileal tissue. The receptors shown here come from an adult with Crohn's disease.

The chain combines TRBV7-6 with TRBJ2-7; 7 nucleotides line up with TRBD1. The length of the CDR3 is 12 residues. The germline V gene encodes CDR1 SGHVS and CDR2 FNYEAQ. V shed 5 bases and J 5 bases; nucleotides not matched to a gene: 3. The CDR3 sequence: CASSPGTDEQYF. CDR3 nucleotides: TGTGCCAGCAGCCCCGGGACAGACGAGCAGTACTTC.

The chain joins TRBV5-5 to TRBJ2-7; TRBD2 might be the D (5 bases). CDR1 and CDR2 from the germline V gene are SGHKS and YYEKEE (reference sequence). The CDR3 length is 14 residues. With 4 bases removed from V and 2 bases from J, the gap between germline ends came to 13 bases. CDR3 amino acids: CASSEADLAYEQYF. CDR3 nucleotide sequence: TGTGCCAGCAGCGAAGCGGACCTGGCCTACGAGCAGTACTTC. The whole variable domain, remainder taken from reference TRBV5-5 and TRBJ2-7, is DAGVTQSPTHLIKTRGQQVTLRCSPISGHKSVSWYQQVLGQGPQFIFQYYEKEERGRGNFPDRFSARQFPNYSSELNVNALLLGDSALYLCASSEADLAYEQYFGPGTRLTVT.

The rearrangement joins TRBV4-2 to TRBJ2-7; TRBD2 matches at 15 bases. CDR3 length: 16 residues. With 4 bases clipped from V and 3 bases from J, the junction kept 4 bases outside the gene matches. CDR1 is LGHNA and CDR2 is YNFKEQ in the germline V gene. CDR3 bases: TGTGCCAGCAGCCCCGGACTAGCGGGAGGGGGCTACGAGCAGTACTTC. Amino acids: CASSPGLAGGGYEQYF.

V usage is TRBV7-9 and J usage is TRBJ2-3; TRBD2 matches 9 bases. Germline assignment: CDR1 SEHNR and CDR2 FQNEAQ (reference sequence). This CDR3 has 16 amino acids. Trimming cost V 1 base and J 4 bases; bases outside gene matches: 6. CDR3 amino acids: CASSLVAGGIADTQYF. CDR3 nucleotide sequence: TGTGCCAGCAGCTTAGTGGCGGGAGGGATCGCAGATACGCAGTATTTT.

The chain employs TRBV5-6 and TRBJ1-5; a possible D gene is TRBD1 (5 bases). Between the trimmed V and J ends, which lost 1 base and 0 bases, there was a span of 11 bases. Germline CDR1 reads SGHDT; CDR2 reads YYEEEE. CDR3 size: 16 residues. The CDR3 loop is CASSLFGTASNQPQHF. The CDR3, as DNA: TGTGCCAGCAGCTTGTTTGGGACGGCTAGCAATCAGCCCCAGCATTTT.

This clone was detected once. This chain links TRBV19 with TRBJ2-1, with D maybe TRBD2 (6 bases). CDR3 length: 11 amino acids. Germline lookup yields CDR1 LNHDA and CDR2 SQIVND (reference sequence). V dropped 8 bases and J dropped 4 bases, with 6 bases sitting between them. The CDR3 region has the DNA TGTGCCAGTCGGGGGTACAATGAGCAGTTCTTC. This gives the protein CASRGYNEQFF.

The J gene is TRBJ2-2, the V gene TRBV4-1; 9 bases are a match to TRBD2. V trimming: 4 bases; J trimming: 6 bases; junction bases outside the gene matches: 9. The CDR3 totals 16 residues. The V gene's germline CDR1 is MGHRA and CDR2 YSYEKL. The CDR3 sequence: CASSRGVAGVAGELFF. The CDR3 nucleotides are TGCGCCAGCAGCCGCGGGGTAGCGGGAGTGGCCGGGGAGCTGTTTTTT.

The chain has TRBV6-5 and TRBJ1-4, with TRBD1 as a possible D gene (6 bases). Germline V gene data show CDR1 as MNHEY and CDR2 as SVGAGI. The V end lost 0 bases, the J end lost 4 bases, and 9 bases lay between the germline ends. The CDR3 is 15 residues long. The CDR3 loop reads CASSYSSRGNEKLFF. CDR3 coding DNA: TGTGCCAGCAGTTACTCGTCCAGGGGTAATGAAAAACTGTTTTTT.

This clone was detected only a few times. V usage is TRBV7-3 and J usage is TRBJ2-2, with D possibly being TRBD1 (5 bases). Germline assignment: CDR1 SGHTA and CDR2 FQGTGA. The CDR3 totals 15 residues. Trimming took off 4 bases at V and 1 base at J, with 10 bases between the two ends. The CDR3 loop is CASSSDRLNTGELFF. As DNA, the CDR3 is TGTGCCAGCAGCTCCGACAGATTGAACACCGGGGAGCTGTTTTTT.

This chain joins TRBV10-3 and TRBJ2-3; 14 bases align to TRBD2. Germline CDR1 ENHRY, CDR2 SYGVKD. Trimming at V came to 11 bases and at J to 5 bases, leaving 9 bases not matched to a gene. The CDR3 extends over 15 amino acids. The CDR3 DNA sequence: TGTGCCTCCCGGGGACTAGCGGGAGTTGAAGATACGCAGTATTTT. Translated, it gives CASRGLAGVEDTQYF.

The chain recombines TRBV11-3 with TRBJ1-1, with a tentative D call TRBD1 (5 bases). The V end lost 5 bases, the J end lost 4 bases, and 17 bases lay between the germline ends. The CDR3 has 15 residues. Germline V lookup: CDR1 SGHNT, CDR2 YENEEA. The CDR3 here is CASSVPGHGGTEAFF. The DNA for the CDR3 is TGTGCCAGCAGCGTACCGGGGCACGGCGGCACTGAAGCTTTCTTT.

The V call is TRBV11-2, the J call TRBJ1-1, with D uncertain. Trimming pared 1 base from V and 5 bases from J, leaving 11 bases between. The CDR3 consists of 14 residues. Germline CDR1 SGHAT, CDR2 FQNNGV. CDR3 nucleotide sequence: TGTGCCAGCAGCTTAGGTGACTTGCGAACTGAAGCTTTCTTT. Protein product: CASSLGDLRTEAFF. Complete variable domain (other parts from reference TRBV11-2 and TRBJ1-1): EAGVAQSPRYKIIEKRQSVAFWCNPISGHATLYWYQQILGQGPKLLIQFQNNGVVDDSQLPKDRFSAERLKGVDSTLKIQPAKLEDSAVYLCASSLGDLRTEAFFGQGTRLTVV.

V gene TRBV5-1 combines with J gene TRBJ2-3, with D possibly TRBD1 on 5 matching bases. The CDR3 contains 16 residues. CDR1 is SGHRS and CDR2 is YFSETQ in the germline V gene. Trimming left V 0 bases short and J 1 base short, with 12 bases between. DNA of the CDR3: TGCGCCAGCAGCTTGGACGCGGCCAGGGGCACAGATACGCAGTATTTT. This codes for CASSLDAARGTDTQYF.

The chain carries TRBV6-5 and TRBJ1-2, with D possibly being TRBD1 (5 bases). Germline V lookup: CDR1 MNHEY, CDR2 SVGAGI. Trimming removed 0 bases at V and 5 bases at J, with 13 bases between. The CDR3 runs to 15 residues. CDR3 residues: CASSYSKAGWYGYTF. DNA of the CDR3: TGTGCCAGCAGTTACTCGAAAGCAGGGTGGTATGGCTACACCTTC.

There are a few counts of this clone. The chain's CDR3 is CASSSGSSANYGYTF. CDR3 nucleotide sequence: TGTGCCAGCAGCTCAGGGTCCAGCGCTAACTATGGCTACACCTTC. This rearrangement joins TRBV7-6 to TRBJ1-2; TRBD1 might be the D (5 bases). The CDR3 extends over 15 amino acids. V lost 4 bases, J lost 0 bases, and 12 bases lay in between. Per germline, CDR1 SGHVS and CDR2 FNYEAQ.

The genes are TRBV5-1 and TRBJ2-2; D is uncertain. This CDR3 is built from 13 residues. The germline V gene encodes CDR1 SGHRS and CDR2 YFSETQ. The V gene lost 2 bases and the J gene lost 5 bases, with 7 bases spanning the gap. The DNA for the CDR3 is TGCGCCAGCAGCTTAAGAGTAACCGGGGAGCTGTTTTTT. As protein: CASSLRVTGELFF. The full variable domain, its missing parts supplied by reference TRBV5-1 and TRBJ2-2, is KAGVTQTPRYLIKTRGQQVTLSCSPISGHRSVSWYQQTPGQGLQFLFEYFSETQRNKGNFPGRFSGRQFSNSRSEMNVSTLELGDSALYLCASSLRVTGELFFGEGSRLTVL.

The chain recombines TRBV7-9 with TRBJ2-1, with D maybe TRBD2 (6 bases). This CDR3 region has 18 residues. The V gene lost 5 bases and the J gene lost 9 bases, with 29 bases spanning the gap. Germline assignment: CDR1 SEHNR and CDR2 FQNEAQ (reference sequence). The CDR3 DNA reads TGTGCCAGCAGCCCCCGTACTGGAGAGGACGGGAGCAAGATTGAGCAGTTCTTC. Translation gives CASSPRTGEDGSKIEQFF.

The J gene is TRBJ2-2, the V gene TRBV4-1, with D uncertain. V lost 0 bases and J 9 bases, leaving 14 bases between the germline ends. CDR3 length: 15 amino acids. The germline V gene has CDR1 MGHRA and CDR2 YSYEKL. CDR3 DNA: TGCGCCAGCAGCCAAGAGCACCAGAGTCCATGGGAGCTGTTTTTT. Amino acid sequence: CASSQEHQSPWELFF.

This chain links TRBV9 with TRBJ2-1, with a weak D call TRBD1 (6 bases). CDR1 and CDR2 from the germline V gene are SGDLS and YYNGEE. The V end was cut by 4 bases, the J end by 4 bases, with 18 bases between. This CDR3 has 16 residues. DNA for the CDR3: TGTGCCAGCAGCCCCGAGAGACAGGAATTTTACAATGAGCAGTTCTTC. It encodes CASSPERQEFYNEQFF.

The rearrangement links TRBV6-5 to TRBJ2-1; D tentatively reads TRBD1 or TRBD2 (5 bases each). CDR1 is MNHEY, CDR2 SVGAGI, per germline. V was clipped by 5 bases and J by 3 bases, with 14 bases between them. The CDR3 is made up of 15 amino acids. In DNA, the CDR3 is TGTGCCAGCAGTCTGCCGGGACCTATCTACAATGAGCAGTTCTTC. Protein: CASSLPGPIYNEQFF.

The rearrangement joins TRBV7-2 to TRBJ2-3; no firm D call. Deletions cut 0 bases from V and 0 bases from J, with 10 bases between. CDR1 is SGHTA and CDR2 is FQGNSA in the germline V gene. This CDR3 contains 16 residues. The CDR3 protein is CASSLAGKTSTDTQYF. The CDR3 nucleotides are TGTGCCAGCAGCTTAGCGGGAAAGACTAGCACAGATACGCAGTATTTT.

The chain combines TRBV7-2 with TRBJ2-5; 8 nucleotides match TRBD1. Trimming cost V 3 bases and J 2 bases; bases outside gene matches: 2. From germline, CDR1 is SGHTA and CDR2 FQGNSA. This CDR3 is built from 14 residues. The CDR3 DNA reads as TGTGCCAGCAGCTTCTACAGGGGGCAAGAGACCCAGTACTTC. The encoded protein is CASSFYRGQETQYF.